In its sample, the clone carrying this TCR beta chain was seen once. This sample was taken from a study of blood T cell repertoires in COVID-19. Across the study: COVID-19 samples, acute and convalescent, were from the United States, Italy and Spain. PBMCs, B-cell-depleted T cells, or T cells were the source of the cDNA or gDNA that made up the material.

Study members were between about 18 and 100 years old and lived in some 22 US regions. Original data processing: Reference gene primers were amplified, and this amplification served to estimate nucleated cell counts. Method: immunoSEQ multiplex PCR; TCRdb's copy keeps in-frame clones and lacks some. V and J calls plus clone size are reproduced from that table; the DNA served to infer D and trimming. The data show 200,000 to 250,000 clones, with around four fifths seen just once and about 4.6% held by the top ten. The CDR3 runs to 13 residues. Trimming removed 3 bases at V and 3 bases at J, with 9 bases between. CDR1 SGHTA and CDR2 FQGNSA come from the germline V gene.

Sequenced sample: PBMCs or T cells enriched from blood (not recorded which). This TCR derives from a woman aged 50 to 65 who had been exposed to COVID-19. J is TRBJ2-7 and V is TRBV7-2; D remains unclear. The CDR3 DNA sequence: TGTGCCAGCAGCTTCGGTCCTTTCTACGAGCAGTACTTC. Translated: CASSFGPFYEQYF. Using reference TRBV7-2 and TRBJ2-7 for the parts outside the CDR3, the full variable domain is GAGVSQSPSNKVTEKGKDVELRCDPISGHTALYWYRQSLGQGLEFLIYFQGNSAPDKSGLPSDRFSAERTGGSVSTLTIQRTQQEDSAVYLCASSFGPFYEQYFGPGTRLTVT.